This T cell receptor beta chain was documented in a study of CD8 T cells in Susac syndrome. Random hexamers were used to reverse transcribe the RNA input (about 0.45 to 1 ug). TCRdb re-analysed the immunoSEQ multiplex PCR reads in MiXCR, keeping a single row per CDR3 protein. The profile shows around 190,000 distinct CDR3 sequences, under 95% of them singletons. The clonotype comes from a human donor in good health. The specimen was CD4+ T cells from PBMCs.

CDR3 amino acids: CASSPTYGGRNQPQHF. CDR3 nucleotide sequence: TGTGCCAGCAGCCCCACCTATGGGGGCAGAAATCAGCCCCAGCATTTT. The chain combines TRBV3-1 with TRBJ1-5; possible D gene TRBD1, 6 bases. V was clipped by 4 bases and J by 4 bases, with 17 bases between them. This CDR3 has 16 residues. Germline CDR1 is LGHDT and CDR2 is YNNKEL (reference sequence).